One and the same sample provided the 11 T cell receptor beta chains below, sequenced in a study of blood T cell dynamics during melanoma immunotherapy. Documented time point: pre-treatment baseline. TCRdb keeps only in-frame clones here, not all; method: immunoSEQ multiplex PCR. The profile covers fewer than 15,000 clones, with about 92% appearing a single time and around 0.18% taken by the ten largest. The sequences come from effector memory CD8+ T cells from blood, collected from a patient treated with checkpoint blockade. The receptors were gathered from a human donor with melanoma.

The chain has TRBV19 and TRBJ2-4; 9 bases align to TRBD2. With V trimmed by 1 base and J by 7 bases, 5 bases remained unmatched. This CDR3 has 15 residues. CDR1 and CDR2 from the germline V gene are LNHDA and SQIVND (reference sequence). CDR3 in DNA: TGTGCCAGTAGTATAGGGGGCGGGAGGGCCAACATTCAGTACTTC. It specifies CASSIGGGRANIQYF.

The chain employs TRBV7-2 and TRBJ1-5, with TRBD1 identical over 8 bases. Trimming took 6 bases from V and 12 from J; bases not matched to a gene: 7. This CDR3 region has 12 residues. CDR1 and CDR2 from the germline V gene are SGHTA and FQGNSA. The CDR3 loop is CASRAEDRVQHF. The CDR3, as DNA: TGTGCCAGCAGGGCCGAGGACAGGGTCCAGCATTTT.

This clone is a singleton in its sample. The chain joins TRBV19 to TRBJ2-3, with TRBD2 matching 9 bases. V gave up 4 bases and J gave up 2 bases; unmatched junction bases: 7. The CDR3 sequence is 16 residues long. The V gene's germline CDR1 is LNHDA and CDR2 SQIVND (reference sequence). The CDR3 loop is CASSKTTSGFTDTQYF. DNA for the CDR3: TGTGCCAGTAGTAAAACGACTAGCGGCTTCACAGATACGCAGTATTTT.

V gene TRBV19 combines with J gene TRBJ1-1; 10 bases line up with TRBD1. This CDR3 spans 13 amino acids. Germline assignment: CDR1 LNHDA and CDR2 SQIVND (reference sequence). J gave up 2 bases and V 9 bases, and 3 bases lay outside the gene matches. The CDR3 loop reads CASKTGGNTEAFF. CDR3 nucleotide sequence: TGTGCCAGCAAGACAGGGGGCAACACTGAAGCTTTCTTT.

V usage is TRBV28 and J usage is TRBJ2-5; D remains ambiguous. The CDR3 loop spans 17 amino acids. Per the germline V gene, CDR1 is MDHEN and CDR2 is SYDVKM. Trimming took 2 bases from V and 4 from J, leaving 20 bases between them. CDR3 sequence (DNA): TGTGCCAGCAGTTTACCCCCTGGAGCCGTGGTGCTAGAGACCCAGTACTTC. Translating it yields CASSLPPGAVVLETQYF. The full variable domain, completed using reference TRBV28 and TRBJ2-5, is DVKVTQSSRYLVKRTGEKVFLECVQDMDHENMFWYRQDPGLGLRLIYFSYDVKMKEKGDIPEGYSVSREKKERFSLILESASTNQTSMYLCASSLPPGAVVLETQYFGPGTRLLVL.

This chain's CDR3 is CATRSAFVGTTYEQYF. In DNA form, the CDR3 reads TGTGCCACCAGATCGGCGTTTGTAGGGACCACCTACGAGCAGTACTTC. This chain uses TRBV19 with TRBJ2-7; D possibly uses TRBD1 or TRBD2 (5 bases each). Germline CDR1 and CDR2: LNHDA and SQIVND (reference sequence). Between the trimmed V and J ends, which lost 10 bases and 2 bases, there was a span of 24 bases. This CDR3 has 16 residues.

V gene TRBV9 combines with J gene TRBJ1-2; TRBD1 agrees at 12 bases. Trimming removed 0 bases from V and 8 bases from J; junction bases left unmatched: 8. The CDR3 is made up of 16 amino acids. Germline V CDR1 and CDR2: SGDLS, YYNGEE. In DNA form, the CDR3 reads TGTGCCAGCAGCGTAGTCGGGACAGGGGGCTTCGAGGGCTACACCTTC. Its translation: CASSVVGTGGFEGYTF.

CDR3 protein: CAWREGRGTEAFF. CDR3 DNA sequence: TGTGCCTGGAGGGAAGGCAGGGGGACTGAAGCTTTCTTT. V is TRBV30 and J is TRBJ1-1; 7 positions match TRBD1. The V gene end was trimmed by 3 bases and the J gene end by 5 bases; junction bases not matched to a gene: 6. There are 13 residues in the CDR3. Germline V gene lookup returns CDR1 GTSNPN and CDR2 SVGIG (reference sequence).

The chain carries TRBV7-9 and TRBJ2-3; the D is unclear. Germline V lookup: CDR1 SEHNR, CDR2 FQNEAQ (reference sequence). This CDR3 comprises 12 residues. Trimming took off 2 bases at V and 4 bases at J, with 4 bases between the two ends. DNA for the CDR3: TGTGCCAGCAGCTTAAGGGCAGATACGCAGTATTTT. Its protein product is CASSLRADTQYF.

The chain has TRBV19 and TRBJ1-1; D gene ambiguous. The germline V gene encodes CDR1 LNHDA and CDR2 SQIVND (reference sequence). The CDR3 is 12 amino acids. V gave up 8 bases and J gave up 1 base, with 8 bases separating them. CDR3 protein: CASGWGNTEAFF. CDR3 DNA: TGTGCCAGTGGTTGGGGGAACACTGAAGCTTTCTTT.

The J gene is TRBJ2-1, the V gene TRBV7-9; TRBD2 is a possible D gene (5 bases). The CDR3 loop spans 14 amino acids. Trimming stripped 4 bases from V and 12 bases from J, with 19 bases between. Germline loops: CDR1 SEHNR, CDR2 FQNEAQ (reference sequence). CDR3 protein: CASSYRTGAPWQFF. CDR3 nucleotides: TGTGCCAGCAGCTACCGGACTGGAGCGCCATGGCAGTTCTTC. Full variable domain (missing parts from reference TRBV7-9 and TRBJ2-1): DTGVSQNPRHKITKRGQNVTFRCDPISEHNRLYWYRQTLGQGPEFLTYFQNEAQLEKSRLLSDRFSAERPKGSFSTLEIQRTEQGDSAMYLCASSYRTGAPWQFFGPGTRLTVL.